This T cell receptor (beta chain) was captured in a study of cytomegalovirus exposure and HLA in healthy donors. Study information: Among the approximately 380 donors who were genotyped, about 84% fell in the genetic ancestry cluster that is associated with self-reported Caucasian donors. Notes on the study in general: Available immune exposure information was restricted to CMV serostatus only.

This clone appeared once. Its antigen is as yet unknown. This CDR3 has 16 amino acids. Germline CDR1 and CDR2: MDHEN and SYDVKM. With 6 bases clipped from V and 0 bases from J, the junction kept 8 bases outside the gene matches. PCR primers comprised 60 Vbeta and 13 Jbeta primers. Clones were read by immunoSEQ multiplex PCR, and TCRdb kept only the in-frame ones, dropping some. The table has some 180,000 clones, over 60% seen once; the top ten hold around 1.6%. Sequencing input: PBMCs. The sequence was obtained from a man younger than 35 in good health and CMV-seronegative. The chain couples TRBV28 to TRBJ1-3, with 7 bases identical to TRBD1. CDR3 sequence reads: CASRPSDRYSGNTIYF. For the CDR3, the DNA is TGTGCCAGCAGGCCATCGGACAGGTACTCTGGAAACACCATATATTTT. The full variable domain, completed using reference TRBV28 and TRBJ1-3, is DVKVTQSSRYLVKRTGEKVFLECVQDMDHENMFWYRQDPGLGLRLIYFSYDVKMKEKGDIPEGYSVSREKKERFSLILESASTNQTSMYLCASRPSDRYSGNTIYFGEGSWLTVV.